The sequence of this TCR beta chain was determined in a study of T cells in Graves' hyperthyroidism and ophthalmopathy. The CDR3 totals 13 residues. Looked up from germline, CDR1 is LGHDT and CDR2 is YNNKEL (reference sequence). V was shortened by 1 base and J by 8 bases, with 11 bases between the two germline ends. Amplification targeted TCR beta CDR3 regions from RNA transcripts. The TCR CDR3 was amplified in a first-round RT-PCR using the HTBI primer set. TCRdb used MiXCR to reprocess the multiplex PCR reads, holding one entry per CDR3 protein. The table has around 560,000 distinct CDR3 sequences, approximately 16% seen once.

This sequence was found in a young woman with Graves' hyperthyroidism. V is TRBV3-1 and J is TRBJ1-2; D gene ambiguous. The sequenced sample was blood. For the CDR3, the DNA is TGTGCCAGCAGCCAAGCGGGGTCCGGCGGCTACACCTTC. Residues: CASSQAGSGGYTF.